The text below deals with one T cell receptor (beta chain). Its specificity is not known. This entry is derived from a study of cytomegalovirus exposure and HLA in healthy donors. Background on the study: An earlier analysis found some 100 million unique TCR beta sequences from 200 million or so T cells.

Primers: 60 Vbeta forward and 13 Jbeta reverse. Clones were sequenced by immunoSEQ multiplex PCR, and TCRdb holds only the in-frame ones, with some missing. This sample's table has approximately 77,000 clones. Germline CDR1 and CDR2: SEHNR and FQNEAQ (reference sequence). The CDR3 loop spans 14 amino acids. V gave up 4 bases and J gave up 0 bases, with 9 bases separating them. Study-level points and caveats: Highly shared variants forming one cluster were likely a sequencing artifact. CMV antigen specificity of three CMV-associated chains was confirmed in vitro.

The sequence derives from a young man in good health and CMV-seronegative. The chain uses TRBV7-9 and TRBJ1-1; unclear D gene. Input material: PBMCs. This CDR3 is CASSSTNLNTEAFF. The CDR3, as DNA: TGTGCCAGCAGCTCTACGAACCTGAACACTGAAGCTTTCTTT. The full variable domain, in which reference TRBV7-9 and TRBJ1-1 provide the parts outside the CDR3, is DTGVSQNPRHKITKRGQNVTFRCDPISEHNRLYWYRQTLGQGPEFLTYFQNEAQLEKSRLLSDRFSAERPKGSFSTLEIQRTEQGDSAMYLCASSSTNLNTEAFFGQGTRLTVV.